This T cell receptor beta chain was captured in a study of shared T cell receptors in the human thymus. TCRdb's table, derived via immunoSEQ multiplex PCR, lists solely in-frame clones and lacks some. The sample shows 700,000 or so clones, 80% to 90% of them seen only once. This sample was shared with a second study, whose subject was human thymus T cells.

The receptor comes from a girl less than two years old with a congenital heart defect. The specimen was thymocytes.

The CDR3 region is CASSQDPGLDYGYTF. CDR3 bases: TGTGCCAGCAGCCAAGACCCAGGGCTTGACTATGGCTACACCTTC. This chain uses TRBV14 with TRBJ1-2, with D maybe TRBD1 (5 bases). CDR3 length: 15 amino acids. Germline V gene data show CDR1 as SGHDN and CDR2 as FVKESK. Trimming pared 0 bases from V and 3 bases from J, leaving 11 bases between.